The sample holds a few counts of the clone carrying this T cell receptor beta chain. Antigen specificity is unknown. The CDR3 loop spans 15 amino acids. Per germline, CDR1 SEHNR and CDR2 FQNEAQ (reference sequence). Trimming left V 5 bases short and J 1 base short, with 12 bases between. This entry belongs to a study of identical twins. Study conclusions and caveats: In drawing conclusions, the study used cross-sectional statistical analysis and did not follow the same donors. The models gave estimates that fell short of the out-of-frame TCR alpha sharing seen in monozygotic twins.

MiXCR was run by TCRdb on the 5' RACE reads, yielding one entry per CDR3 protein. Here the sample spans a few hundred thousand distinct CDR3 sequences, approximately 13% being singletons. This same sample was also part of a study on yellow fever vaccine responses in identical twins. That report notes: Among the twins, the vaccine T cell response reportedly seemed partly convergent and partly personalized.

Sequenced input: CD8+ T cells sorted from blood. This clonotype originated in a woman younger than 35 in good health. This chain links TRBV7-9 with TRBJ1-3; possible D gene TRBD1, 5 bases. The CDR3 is CASSGPRGSGNTIYF. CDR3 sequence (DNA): TGTGCCAGCAGCGGACCAAGGGGATCTGGAAACACCATATATTTT.